The 10 T cell receptor beta chains given below trace back to one sample, sequenced in a study of human thymus T cells. Method: immunoSEQ multiplex PCR; TCRdb's copy keeps in-frame clones and lacks some. The sample lists under 95,000 clones, roughly 95% occurring once. Thymic material originated from resections removed in the course of corrective heart surgery. The sequencing sample was made of thymus tissue. The receptors originated from a girl under three years old with a congenital heart defect but otherwise immunologically healthy.

V gene TRBV27 combines with J gene TRBJ1-5; D unclear. The CDR3 extends over 13 amino acids. V lost 2 bases and J lost 4, with 6 bases in between. Germline CDR1 is MNHEY and CDR2 is SMNVEV (reference sequence). The CDR3 sequence: CASSLKGNQPQHF. CDR3 sequence (DNA): TGTGCCAGCAGTTTAAAAGGTAATCAGCCCCAGCATTTT.

The chain employs TRBV19 and TRBJ1-1; D unclear. Trimming removed 4 bases at V and 4 bases at J, with 13 bases between. The CDR3 has 14 residues. Germline V CDR1 and CDR2: LNHDA, SQIVND (reference sequence). CDR3 amino acids: CASSTGSESTEAFF. The CDR3 DNA reads TGTGCCAGTAGTACGGGGTCGGAGAGCACTGAAGCTTTCTTT. Based on the CDR3 plus reference TRBV19 and TRBJ1-1, the full variable domain is DGGITQSPKYLFRKEGQNVTLSCEQNLNHDAMYWYRQDPGQGLRLIYYSQIVNDFQKGDIAEGYSVSREKKESFPLTVTSAQKNPTAFYLCASSTGSESTEAFFGQGTRLTVV.

This chain links TRBV6-5 with TRBJ1-3; D call uncertain. The CDR3 is 14 residues long. The V end lost 6 bases, the J end lost 6 bases, and 15 bases lay between the germline ends. Germline CDR1 MNHEY, CDR2 SVGAGI. In nucleotides, the CDR3 is TGTGCCAGCAGACAAAGACACTTTCCAAACACCATATATTTT. Translating gives CASRQRHFPNTIYF.

The chain links TRBV5-1 to TRBJ2-7; D may be TRBD2 (5 bases). CDR1 is SGHRS, CDR2 YFSETQ, per germline. This CDR3 has 18 residues. Trimming stripped 0 bases from V and 3 bases from J, with 22 bases between. The CDR3 protein is CASSLASRTPHGDYEQYF. The DNA for the CDR3 is TGCGCCAGCAGCTTGGCCTCGAGGACTCCGCATGGTGACTACGAGCAGTACTTC.

This clone was picked up one time. CDR3 bases: TGTGCCAGCAGTTTTCAGTCCGGGACAGGGTCGCGCTACGAGCAGTACTTC. Residues: CASSFQSGTGSRYEQYF. The genes are TRBV28 and TRBJ2-7; 9 nucleotides line up with TRBD1. The junction had 12 bases not matched to a gene; V was cut back by 3 bases and J by 3 bases. Germline V gene data show CDR1 as MDHEN and CDR2 as SYDVKM. This CDR3 contains 17 residues.

V gene TRBV5-1 combines with J gene TRBJ1-6, with D unresolved. This CDR3 contains 19 residues. Trimming removed 0 bases from V and 0 bases from J, with 16 bases in between. Germline CDR1 reads SGHRS; CDR2 reads YFSETQ. CDR3 in DNA: TGCGCCAGCAGCTTGGCCATGGAGCCAGGAAGCTCCTATAATTCACCCCTCCACTTT. This encodes CASSLAMEPGSSYNSPLHF.

The chain has TRBV4-3 and TRBJ2-2; the match to TRBD2 covers 7 bases. There are 16 residues in the CDR3. The V gene end was trimmed by 1 base and the J gene end by 5 bases; junction bases not matched to a gene: 7. Germline CDR1 reads LGHNA; CDR2 reads YSLEER. The CDR3, as DNA: TGCGCCAGCAGCCAAGCCTGGGGAGCGGGGACCGGGGAGCTGTTTTTT. This codes for CASSQAWGAGTGELFF.

The rearrangement joins TRBV19 to TRBJ2-1, with 8 bases matching TRBD2. CDR3 length: 21 amino acids. Germline lookup yields CDR1 LNHDA and CDR2 SQIVND (reference sequence). The ends lost 3 bases at V and 2 bases at J; junction bases unmatched: 21. The CDR3 spells CASSMKQGIDQAGVPYNEQFF. The CDR3 region has the DNA TGTGCCAGTAGTATGAAACAGGGAATCGACCAAGCGGGAGTTCCCTACAATGAGCAGTTCTTC.

This clone showed up just once. The V call is TRBV10-3, the J call TRBJ2-2; 12 bases align to TRBD1. V shed 3 bases and J 6 bases; nucleotides not matched to a gene: 8. CDR1 is ENHRY and CDR2 is SYGVKD in the germline V gene. The CDR3 sequence is 17 residues long. The CDR3 here is CAISENPGQGASGELFF. In nucleotides, the CDR3 is TGTGCCATCAGTGAAAATCCGGGACAGGGGGCGTCCGGGGAGCTGTTTTTT.

This rearrangement joins TRBV10-3 to TRBJ1-4, with a possible D match to TRBD1 (5 bases). Germline V gene data show CDR1 as ENHRY and CDR2 as SYGVKD. This CDR3 region has 15 residues. The V and J ends lost 0 bases and 4 bases respectively, with 9 bases between them. CDR3 nucleotide sequence: TGTGCCATCAGTGAGTCGGCGCAGGGTAATGAAAAACTGTTTTTT. It codes for CAISESAQGNEKLFF.